These 6 T cell receptor beta chains were all obtained from the same sample, sequenced in a study of cytomegalovirus exposure and HLA in healthy donors. 60 Vbeta and 13 Jbeta primers were used in PCR. TCRdb's copy holds only in-frame clones and misses some; the assay was immunoSEQ multiplex PCR. The sample has about 150,000 clones, approximately 68% seen once. Input material: PBMCs. These TCRs come from a man aged 40-49 years in good health and CMV-seronegative.

The chain uses TRBV5-1 and TRBJ2-1, with 12 bases identical to TRBD2. CDR1 SGHRS and CDR2 YFSETQ come from the germline V gene. The CDR3 contains 14 residues. V was pared by 6 bases and J by 5 bases, with 3 bases of the junction left unmatched. Written as DNA, the CDR3 is TGCGCCAGCAACCGACTAGCGGGAGACAATGAGCAGTTCTTC. This codes for CASNRLAGDNEQFF.

The rearrangement joins TRBV15 to TRBJ2-7; TRBD2 matches 8 bases. Per the germline V gene, CDR1 is LNHNV and CDR2 is YYDKDF (reference sequence). V shed 4 bases and J 5 bases; nucleotides not matched to a gene: 10. The CDR3 is made up of 15 amino acids. The CDR3: CATSTAGGRPHEQYF. CDR3 coding DNA: TGTGCCACCAGCACCGCGGGCGGGAGGCCGCACGAGCAGTACTTC.

The rearrangement joins TRBV7-9 to TRBJ2-1; 9 nucleotides line up with TRBD2. Germline V lookup: CDR1 SEHNR, CDR2 FQNEAQ (reference sequence). J gave up 0 bases and V 4 bases, and 13 bases lay outside the gene matches. The CDR3 covers 19 residues. The CDR3 DNA follows: TGTGCCAGCAGCTCCCGTTTAGCGGGAGCCCTCAGCTCCTACAATGAGCAGTTCTTC. Translated: CASSSRLAGALSSYNEQFF.

CDR3 region: CASSPTGGGSTDTQYF. In nucleotides, the CDR3 is TGTGCCAGCTCACCAACTGGCGGGGGGTCCACAGATACGCAGTATTTT. This chain joins TRBV18 and TRBJ2-3; 8 bases match TRBD2. V trimming: 2 bases; J trimming: 2 bases; junction bases outside the gene matches: 6. The germline CDR1 and CDR2 sequences are KGHSH and LQKENI. The CDR3 extends over 16 amino acids.

V usage is TRBV2 and J usage is TRBJ1-2; a weak D match, TRBD1 (6 bases). Germline CDR1 and CDR2: SNHLY and FYNNEI. The CDR3 sequence is 13 residues long. V was cut by 7 bases and J by 4 bases, with 13 bases left in between. The CDR3 bases are TGTGCCAGCACCGAGACAGGACCCTATGGCTACACCTTC. Residues: CASTETGPYGYTF.

CDR3 loop: CASRGQGWVNTEAFF. DNA for the CDR3: TGCGCCAGCAGGGGACAGGGGTGGGTGAACACTGAAGCTTTCTTT. V usage is TRBV5-1 and J usage is TRBJ1-1; 10 nucleotides agree with TRBD1. Germline lookup yields CDR1 SGHRS and CDR2 YFSETQ. Trimming removed 5 bases from V and 0 bases from J; junction bases left unmatched: 4. The CDR3 loop spans 15 amino acids.